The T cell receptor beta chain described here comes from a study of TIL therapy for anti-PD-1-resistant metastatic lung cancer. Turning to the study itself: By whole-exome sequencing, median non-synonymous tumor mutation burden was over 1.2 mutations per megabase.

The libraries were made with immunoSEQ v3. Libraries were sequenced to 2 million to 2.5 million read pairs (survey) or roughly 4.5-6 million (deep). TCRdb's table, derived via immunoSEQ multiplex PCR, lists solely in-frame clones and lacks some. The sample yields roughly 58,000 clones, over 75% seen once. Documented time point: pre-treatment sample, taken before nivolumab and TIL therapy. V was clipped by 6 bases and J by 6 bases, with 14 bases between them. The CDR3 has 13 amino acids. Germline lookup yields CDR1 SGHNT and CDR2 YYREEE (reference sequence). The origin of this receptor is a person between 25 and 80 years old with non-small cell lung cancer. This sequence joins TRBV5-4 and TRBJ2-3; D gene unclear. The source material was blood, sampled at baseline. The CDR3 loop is CASTSQLGDTQYF. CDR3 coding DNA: TGTGCCAGCACCTCCCAGCTAGGCGATACGCAGTATTTT.